A single sample gave rise to the 28 T cell receptor beta chains below, sequenced in a study of type 1 regulatory T cells. Whole-study findings and limits: Compared with non-type 1 regulatory T cells, type 1 regulatory T cells showed a more restricted TCR repertoire.

TCRdb recomputed calls from the reads with MiXCR, one row per CDR3 protein. The sample shows around 64,000 distinct CDR3 sequences, roughly 20% of them seen only once. No antigen has been assigned to these receptors. The sequenced sample consisted of cultured type 1 regulatory T (Tr1) cells, either the whole culture or a sorted fraction (not recorded which). The receptors stem from a human donor in good health.

This rearrangement joins TRBV27 to TRBJ2-7, with D possibly TRBD1 on 5 matching bases. The V end was cut by 4 bases, the J end by 7 bases, with 23 bases between. This CDR3 contains 16 residues. CDR1 is MNHEY, CDR2 SMNVEV, per germline (reference sequence). CDR3 amino acids: CASSSQGQRASGEQYF. CDR3 DNA: TGTGCCAGCAGTTCCCAGGGCCAACGGGCGAGTGGTGAGCAGTACTTC.

This clonotype has just a few counts. The chain has TRBV6-5 and TRBJ2-3, with 7 bases fitting TRBD2. The J segment lost 6 bases and the V segment lost 0 bases, leaving 6 bases of the junction unmatched. Germline assignment: CDR1 MNHEY and CDR2 SVGAGI. The CDR3 consists of 15 residues. CDR3 bases: TGTGCCAGCAGTTACTCGCCTAGCGGAGGGGATACGCAGTATTTT. The encoded protein is CASSYSPSGGDTQYF.

This chain joins TRBV2 and TRBJ2-7; TRBD2 matches 8 bases. The CDR3 has 14 amino acids. The ends lost 8 bases at V and 2 bases at J; junction bases unmatched: 8. Germline V gene sequence: CDR1 SNHLY, CDR2 FYNNEI. Here the CDR3 reads CASHKRTSTYEQYF. CDR3 DNA sequence: TGTGCCAGCCATAAGAGGACTAGCACCTACGAGCAGTACTTC.

The J gene is TRBJ2-7, the V gene TRBV18, with TRBD1 identical over 9 bases. Germline V gene lookup returns CDR1 KGHSH and CDR2 LQKENI. V shed 6 bases and J 6 bases; nucleotides not matched to a gene: 6. The CDR3 is 13 residues long. In nucleotides, the CDR3 is TGTGCCAGCTCCCTCGGACAGGGGATCGAGCAGTACTTC. Translated, it gives CASSLGQGIEQYF.

V gene TRBV28 combines with J gene TRBJ2-7; 9 nucleotides agree with TRBD1. This CDR3 region has 17 residues. The germline CDR1 and CDR2 sequences are MDHEN and SYDVKM. V gave up 3 bases and J gave up 4 bases; unmatched junction bases: 13. The DNA for the CDR3 is TGTGCCAGCAGTTTTCTTCCGGGACAGGGTAGGGATTACGAGCAGTACTTC. It specifies CASSFLPGQGRDYEQYF.

There are a few counts of this clonotype. CDR3 in amino acids: CSAQRDLSQPQHF. The CDR3 DNA reads as TGCAGTGCACAGCGGGACCTAAGTCAGCCCCAGCATTTT. The chain joins TRBV20-1 to TRBJ1-5, with a possible D match to TRBD1 (5 bases). The CDR3 is 13 residues long. Germline loops: CDR1 DFQATT, CDR2 SNEGSKA (reference sequence). Trimming took off 6 bases at V and 6 bases at J, with 15 bases between the two ends.

This clonotype was recorded many times. The V call is TRBV5-1, the J call TRBJ2-6; TRBD1 aligns across 7 bases. This CDR3 region has 15 residues. V dropped 5 bases and J dropped 1; count of bases not matched to a gene: 3. Germline CDR1 SGHRS, CDR2 YFSETQ. The CDR3 nucleotides are TGCGCCAGCAGGGGACAGACGTCTGGGGCCAACGTCCTGACTTTC. This translates into CASRGQTSGANVLTF.

The chain couples TRBV9 to TRBJ2-6; TRBD2 might be the D (7 bases). The V end was cut by 2 bases, the J end by 7 bases, with 19 bases between. Germline V lookup: CDR1 SGDLS, CDR2 YYNGEE. The CDR3 sequence is 17 residues long. For the CDR3, the DNA is TGTGCCAGCAGCGTTCTCGCGTTGGGGGGGGCTGCCAACGTCCTGACTTTC. It codes for CASSVLALGGAANVLTF.

This clonotype was seen ten or more times. The chain joins TRBV29-1 to TRBJ1-5; D gene uncertain. This CDR3 is built from 13 residues. V lost 7 bases, J lost 5 bases, and 15 bases lay in between. Germline loops: CDR1 SQVTM, CDR2 ANQGSEA. This chain's CDR3 is CSAGLAKDQPQHF. The CDR3 nucleotides are TGCAGCGCCGGACTTGCAAAAGATCAGCCCCAGCATTTT. The variable domain in full, with the rest retrieved from reference TRBV29-1 and TRBJ1-5, is SAVISQKPSRDICQRGTSLTIQCQVDSQVTMMFWYRQQPGQSLTLIATANQGSEATYESGFVIDKFPISRPNLTFSTLTVSNMSPEDSSIYLCSAGLAKDQPQHFGDGTRLSIL.

This chain joins TRBV20-1 and TRBJ1-4; 9 bases match TRBD1. The J segment lost 7 bases and the V segment lost 5 bases, leaving 11 bases of the junction unmatched. This CDR3 region has 15 residues. CDR1 and CDR2 (germline): DFQATT, SNEGSKA (reference sequence). CDR3 sequence (DNA): TGCAGTGCTCGACGGACAGGGGACGGTAGTGAAAAACTGTTTTTT. Its translation: CSARRTGDGSEKLFF.

This clonotype appeared a few times. The V and J genes are TRBV11-2 and TRBJ2-7; D is ambiguous. The V gene lost 4 bases and the J gene lost 3 bases, with 19 bases spanning the gap. The germline gives CDR1 SGHAT, CDR2 FQNNGV. The CDR3 sequence is 16 residues long. CDR3 sequence: CASSSPLISRIYEQYF. The CDR3 coding sequence is TGTGCCAGCAGCTCACCCTTAATTAGCAGAATCTACGAGCAGTACTTC.

The chain links TRBV12-3 or TRBV12-4 to TRBJ2-1; no definite D call. V was pared by 4 bases and J by 8 bases, with 12 bases between. This CDR3 spans 13 amino acids. DNA for the CDR3: TGTGCCAGCAGTTCGCCCGTCGAGGATGAGCAGTTCTTC. Its protein is CASSSPVEDEQFF.

V and J are TRBV10-2 and TRBJ1-5; a possible D gene is TRBD1 (5 bases). Germline lookup yields CDR1 WSHSY and CDR2 SAAADI. Trimming removed 2 bases from V and 5 bases from J, with 7 bases in between. This CDR3 contains 13 residues. The CDR3 region is CASSEGAYQPQHF. CDR3 nucleotides: TGCGCCAGCAGTGAGGGGGCTTATCAGCCCCAGCATTTT.

Notes on this clonotype: With a far larger clone one base away, a read error is the likely cause. CDR3 loop: CASTSGPAVGEQYF. CDR3 bases: TGTGCCAGCACCTCGGGGCCCGCTGTAGGTGAGCAGTACTTC. The chain carries TRBV5-6 and TRBJ2-7; TRBD1 or TRBD2 may be the D gene (5 bases each). This CDR3 comprises 14 residues. Trimming left V 6 bases short and J 7 bases short, with 20 bases between. CDR1 is SGHDT, CDR2 YYEEEE, per germline.

This clonotype was seen ten or more times. The chain recombines TRBV7-8 with TRBJ2-7; D not resolved. The ends were cut back, 9 bases at V and 3 bases at J, with 15 bases in the middle. The germline gives CDR1 SGHVS, CDR2 FQNEAQ. The CDR3 runs 13 residues. The CDR3 nucleotides are TGTGCCAGTTGTTTGGACGGTTACTACGAGCAGTACTTC. Its protein product is CASCLDGYYEQYF. The full variable domain, rest sourced from reference TRBV7-8 and TRBJ2-7, is GAGVSQSPRYKVAKRGQDVALRCDPISGHVSLFWYQQALGQGPEFLTYFQNEAQLDKSGLPSDRFFAERPEGSVSTLKIQRTQQEDSAVYLCASCLDGYYEQYFGPGTRLTVT.

In this sample, this clonotype turned up a few times. The J gene is TRBJ1-3, the V gene TRBV9; D remains ambiguous. This CDR3 contains 14 residues. V gave up 2 bases and J gave up 0 bases, with 6 bases separating them. Germline CDR1 SGDLS, CDR2 YYNGEE. The CDR3 DNA sequence: TGTGCCAGCAGCGTGGGCTTCTCTGGAAACACCATATATTTT. Translating gives CASSVGFSGNTIYF.

This clonotype was found a few times. The chain carries TRBV6-2 or TRBV6-3 and TRBJ2-7, with D hard to call. Looked up from germline, CDR1 is MNHEY and CDR2 is SVGEGT. This CDR3 has 11 residues. The V end lost 5 bases, the J end lost 3 bases, and 5 bases lay between the germline ends. As DNA, the CDR3 is TGTGCCAGCAGTGAATACTACGAGCAGTACTTC. Protein product: CASSEYYEQYF.

Sample share makes this clonotype medium-sized. The J gene is TRBJ2-3, the V gene TRBV7-3; no clear D. CDR1 SGHTA and CDR2 FQGTGA come from the germline V gene. V gave up 2 bases and J gave up 3 bases, with 6 bases separating them. The CDR3 contains 13 residues. In DNA, the CDR3 is TGTGCCAGCAGCTTAGACCGTACAGATACGCAGTATTTT. Translation gives CASSLDRTDTQYF.

The J gene is TRBJ2-1, the V gene TRBV20-1; TRBD2 aligns across 9 bases. CDR1 DFQATT and CDR2 SNEGSKA come from the germline V gene (reference sequence). The CDR3 consists of 15 residues. V was pared by 1 base and J by 8 bases, with 9 bases of the junction left unmatched. The DNA for the CDR3 is TGCAGTGCTAGAGGCCTAGCGGGATCGGAAGATGAGCAGTTCTTC. Its protein is CSARGLAGSEDEQFF.

Here the CDR3 reads CASSLVATSGELFF. CDR3 coding DNA: TGCGCCAGCAGCTTGGTGGCAACAAGCGGGGAGCTGTTTTTT. The rearrangement joins TRBV5-1 to TRBJ2-2; D unclear. Germline V gene data show CDR1 as SGHRS and CDR2 as YFSETQ. CDR3 length: 14 amino acids. Trimming left V 0 bases short and J 7 bases short, with 10 bases between. The whole variable domain, remainder taken from reference TRBV5-1 and TRBJ2-2, is KAGVTQTPRYLIKTRGQQVTLSCSPISGHRSVSWYQQTPGQGLQFLFEYFSETQRNKGNFPGRFSGRQFSNSRSEMNVSTLELGDSALYLCASSLVATSGELFFGEGSRLTVL.

The table lists this clonotype with many counts. The gene calls are TRBV20-1 and TRBJ1-2; 7 nucleotides match TRBD1. Germline CDR1 reads DFQATT; CDR2 reads SNEGSKA (reference sequence). Trimming at V came to 3 bases and at J to 4 bases, leaving 5 bases not matched to a gene. This CDR3 is built from 13 residues. This chain's CDR3 is CSASQGDVYGYTF. The CDR3 coding sequence is TGCAGTGCTAGCCAGGGGGATGTCTATGGCTACACCTTC.

CDR3 residues: CASSFGTIYEQYF. The CDR3 DNA reads as TGTGCCAGCAGTTTCGGGACTATATACGAGCAGTACTTC. The rearrangement uses TRBV6-2 or TRBV6-3 and TRBJ2-7, with TRBD2 matching over 7 bases. V lost 4 bases to trimming and J lost 4 bases; unmatched junction nucleotides: 4. There are 13 residues in the CDR3. The germline CDR1 and CDR2 sequences are MNHEY and SVGEGT.

This clonotype was counted between two and nine times. The chain recombines TRBV18 with TRBJ2-1; no firm D call. V lost 5 bases, J lost 7 bases, and 12 bases lay in between. The length of the CDR3 is 13 residues. Looked up from germline, CDR1 is KGHSH and CDR2 is LQKENI. Here the CDR3 DNA reads TGTGCCAGCTCAGCCACGGGTACGAATGAGCAGTTCTTC. This encodes CASSATGTNEQFF.

This clonotype was counted many times. The V and J genes are TRBV20-1 and TRBJ2-3; D may be TRBD1 (6 bases). V was pared by 0 bases and J by 0 bases, with 10 bases between. Germline V CDR1 and CDR2: DFQATT, SNEGSKA (reference sequence). This CDR3 is 15 amino acids long. In nucleotides, the CDR3 is TGCAGTGCTAGAGATGGGGGCCGAAGCACAGATACGCAGTATTTT. Translated, it gives CSARDGGRSTDTQYF.

This clonotype was picked up a small number of times. This chain uses TRBV7-2 with TRBJ2-1; tentatively, D is TRBD1 or TRBD2 (5 bases each). Trimming removed 5 bases at V and 5 bases at J, with 16 bases between. Germline CDR1 and CDR2: SGHTA and FQGNSA. The CDR3 sequence is 15 residues long. The DNA of the CDR3 is TGTGCCAGCAGCACTTCCGGGACCGATAACAATGAGCAGTTCTTC. The encoded protein is CASSTSGTDNNEQFF.

The CDR3 sequence is CASSFKADGPDTQYF. For the CDR3, the DNA is TGTGCCAGCAGCTTCAAAGCGGACGGGCCAGATACGCAGTATTTT. V and J are TRBV5-4 and TRBJ2-3; a weak D match, TRBD2 (5 bases). This CDR3 is 15 amino acids long. The ends were cut back, 2 bases at V and 4 bases at J, with 14 bases in the middle. Germline CDR1 SGHNT, CDR2 YYREEE (reference sequence).

This clonotype was observed a few times. The CDR3 coding sequence is TGTGCCAGCAGTTCTAATCAGGGACAATTGGTGGAGACCCAGTACTTC. It specifies CASSSNQGQLVETQYF. The rearrangement joins TRBV7-2 to TRBJ2-5, with D perhaps matching TRBD1 (6 bases). Germline CDR1 SGHTA, CDR2 FQGNSA. The CDR3 has 16 residues. Between the trimmed V and J ends, which lost 6 bases and 5 bases, there was a span of 22 bases.

There are a few counts of this clonotype. This rearrangement joins TRBV7-7 to TRBJ1-5, with D hard to call. Germline assignment: CDR1 SSHAT and CDR2 FNYEAQ (reference sequence). The CDR3 covers 13 residues. CDR3 bases: TGTGTATCCTTACACAGATCAATCAGCCCCCAGCATTTT. Protein: CVSLHRSISPQHF.